Below, 31 T cell receptor beta chains from the same sample are listed, as sequenced in a study of T cell responses to AZD1222 COVID-19 vaccine. Sequencing used immunoSEQ multiplex PCR; TCRdb keeps in-frame clones, though not all of them. The data hold about 150,000 clones, with 90% observed a single time. The sample in question was peripheral blood, obtained on day 0 of AZD1222 vaccination. All receptors derive from an adult in good health.

This clone has a single count. J is TRBJ1-5 and V is TRBV4-1; 7 bases line up with TRBD1. J was trimmed by 11 bases and V by 4 bases; bases with no gene match: 8. CDR3 length equals 13 residues. Per germline, CDR1 MGHRA and CDR2 YSYEKL. CDR3 sequence: CASSPGGSGAQHF. The CDR3 bases are TGCGCCAGCAGCCCAGGGGGGTCCGGGGCCCAGCATTTT.

This chain connects TRBV7-2 to TRBJ2-5; no definite D call. This CDR3 comprises 14 residues. The V end was cut by 0 bases, the J end by 3 bases, with 8 bases between. Germline lookup yields CDR1 SGHTA and CDR2 FQGNSA. The CDR3 bases are TGTGCCAGCAGCTTAGCGCGTTGGGAAGAGACCCAGTACTTC. This encodes CASSLARWEETQYF.

The J gene is TRBJ1-2, the V gene TRBV29-1; maybe TRBD1 (6 bases). The germline CDR1 and CDR2 sequences are SQVTM and ANQGSEA. This CDR3 comprises 12 residues. V lost 3 bases and J 8 bases, leaving 13 bases between the germline ends. The CDR3, as DNA: TGCAGCGTTGACCTGTCAGGGGAAGGCTACACCTTC. This translates into CSVDLSGEGYTF.

The rearrangement uses TRBV7-9 and TRBJ1-5; D is undetermined. The V gene's germline CDR1 is SEHNR and CDR2 FQNEAQ (reference sequence). This CDR3 comprises 12 residues. V was trimmed by 4 bases and J by 7 bases, leaving 8 bases between them. In DNA, the CDR3 is TGTGCCAGCAGCTCGGCTTTGCAGCCCCAGCATTTT. Its protein product is CASSSALQPQHF.

This chain uses TRBV29-1 with TRBJ1-2, with a tentative D call TRBD1 (6 bases). V lost 5 bases to trimming and J lost 7 bases, with 11 bases between them. The length of the CDR3 is 11 residues. The germline V gene encodes CDR1 SQVTM and CDR2 ANQGSEA. CDR3 in amino acids: CSVPGESGYTF. In nucleotides, the CDR3 is TGCAGCGTTCCAGGGGAATCTGGCTACACCTTC.

The chain employs TRBV7-3 and TRBJ2-3; TRBD2 agrees at 8 bases. J gave up 1 base and V 5 bases, and 5 bases lay outside the gene matches. Per germline, CDR1 SGHTA and CDR2 FQGTGA. The CDR3 sequence is 15 residues long. CDR3 coding DNA: TGTGCCAGCAGCCACCCAGCGGGGGGCACAGATACGCAGTATTTT. Protein sequence: CASSHPAGGTDTQYF. Filled out from reference TRBV7-3 and TRBJ2-3, the complete variable domain reads GAGVSQTPSNKVTEKGKYVELRCDPISGHTALYWYRQSLGQGPEFLIYFQGTGAADDSGLPNDRFFAVRPEGSVSTLKIQRTERGDSAVYLCASSHPAGGTDTQYFGPGTRLTVL.

The chain joins TRBV2 to TRBJ2-2; TRBD1 matches 7 bases. This CDR3 region has 14 residues. Germline V gene sequence: CDR1 SNHLY, CDR2 FYNNEI. V shed 4 bases and J 5 bases; nucleotides not matched to a gene: 4. CDR3 nucleotides: TGTGCCAGCAGTGGACAGGGTTGGACCGGGGAGCTGTTTTTT. Protein product: CASSGQGWTGELFF. Filled out from reference TRBV2 and TRBJ2-2, the complete variable domain reads EPEVTQTPSHQVTQMGQEVILRCVPISNHLYFYWYRQILGQKVEFLVSFYNNEISEKSEIFDDQFSVERPDGSNFTLKIRSTKLEDSAMYFCASSGQGWTGELFFGEGSRLTVL.

CDR3 in amino acids: CASSSTGNGYTF. The CDR3 DNA is TGTGCCAGCAGCTCGACAGGGAACGGCTACACCTTC. J is TRBJ1-2 and V is TRBV28; 7 bases are a match to TRBD1. This CDR3 region has 12 residues. The J segment lost 8 bases and the V segment lost 6 bases, leaving 6 bases of the junction unmatched. The germline CDR1 and CDR2 sequences are MDHEN and SYDVKM.

The V gene is TRBV18, the J gene TRBJ2-3; no reliable D call. Germline values: CDR1 KGHSH, CDR2 LQKENI. V was clipped by 2 bases and J by 0 bases, with 12 bases between them. This CDR3 has 16 amino acids. This CDR3 is CASSPGEVPSTDTQYF. CDR3 nucleotides: TGTGCCAGCTCACCAGGAGAGGTACCGAGCACAGATACGCAGTATTTT.

The chain employs TRBV5-1 and TRBJ2-5; 16 bases match TRBD2. This CDR3 spans 18 amino acids. Unmatched junction bases numbered 12, after V lost 3 bases and J lost 7 bases. Germline-derived CDR1 and CDR2 are SGHRS and YFSETQ. The CDR3 loop is CASSSGPGLAGGQATQYF. In DNA form, the CDR3 reads TGCGCCAGCAGCTCTGGACCGGGACTAGCGGGGGGGCAGGCGACCCAGTACTTC. Supplemented by reference TRBV5-1 and TRBJ2-5, the full variable domain reads KAGVTQTPRYLIKTRGQQVTLSCSPISGHRSVSWYQQTPGQGLQFLFEYFSETQRNKGNFPGRFSGRQFSNSRSEMNVSTLELGDSALYLCASSSGPGLAGGQATQYFGPGTRLLVL.

The rearrangement links TRBV7-2 to TRBJ2-3, with D possibly matching TRBD2 (7 bases). The CDR3 runs 14 residues. Germline lookup yields CDR1 SGHTA and CDR2 FQGNSA. With 8 bases removed from V and 6 bases from J, the gap between germline ends came to 18 bases. The CDR3 DNA sequence: TGTGCCAGCGCCTTAGGGGGGGCAGAGGATACGCAGTATTTT. Protein: CASALGGAEDTQYF.

This chain joins TRBV7-2 and TRBJ2-3, with D perhaps assigned TRBD1 or TRBD2 (6 bases each). V lost 2 bases and J 2 bases, leaving 14 bases between the germline ends. Germline values: CDR1 SGHTA, CDR2 FQGNSA. The CDR3 sequence is 16 residues long. The CDR3 DNA follows: TGTGCCAGCAGCTTATACGAGGGGGGCATCACAGATACGCAGTATTTT. This encodes CASSLYEGGITDTQYF. Variable domain in full (rest from reference TRBV7-2 and TRBJ2-3): GAGVSQSPSNKVTEKGKDVELRCDPISGHTALYWYRQSLGQGLEFLIYFQGNSAPDKSGLPSDRFSAERTGGSVSTLTIQRTQQEDSAVYLCASSLYEGGITDTQYFGPGTRLTVL.

For this clone: One end of the junction is discordant with germline, which a read error may explain. The chain couples TRBV5-8 to TRBJ1-6; D possibly corresponds to TRBD1 (5 bases). CDR1 is SGHTS, CDR2 YDEGEE, per germline. This CDR3 contains 13 residues. CDR3 nucleotides: TGTGCCAGCAGCTATGGATTGTGGGACGGCCACAACTTT. Translating gives CASSYGLWDGHNF.

V usage is TRBV6-5 and J usage is TRBJ2-1; 13 nucleotides agree with TRBD2. The length of the CDR3 is 15 residues. Germline V gene sequence: CDR1 MNHEY, CDR2 SVGAGI. V trimming: 5 bases; J trimming: 4 bases; junction bases outside the gene matches: 2. CDR3 nucleotide sequence: TGTGCCAGCAGTCCACTAGCGGGGGGGTACAATGAGCAGTTCTTC. Protein: CASSPLAGGYNEQFF.

CDR3 DNA sequence: TGTGCCAGCAGCTTGTATGACACCGGGGAGCTGTTTTTT. The encoded protein is CASSLYDTGELFF. The chain links TRBV7-6 to TRBJ2-2, with unresolved D. This CDR3 is 13 amino acids long. V shed 3 bases and J shed 3 bases, with 5 bases lying between them. Germline V lookup: CDR1 SGHVS, CDR2 FNYEAQ.

In this sample, this clone turned up once. The chain uses TRBV25-1 and TRBJ1-2; 7 bases match TRBD1. J lost 7 bases, V lost 6 bases, and 2 bases had no gene match. The CDR3 totals 11 residues. The germline CDR1 and CDR2 sequences are MGHDK and SYGVNS. The DNA for the CDR3 is TGTGCCAGCAGCTCAGGGGGTGGCTACACCTTC. It encodes CASSSGGGYTF.

This sequence joins TRBV28 and TRBJ2-3, with D uncertain. The CDR3 sequence is 11 residues long. In germline, CDR1 is MDHEN, CDR2 SYDVKM. Trimming removed 4 bases from V and 6 bases from J, with 5 bases in between. The CDR3 coding sequence is TGTGCCAGCAGTTGGGGTGATACGCAGTATTTT. The encoded protein is CASSWGDTQYF.

This sequence joins TRBV6-5 and TRBJ1-2; D uncertain. Trimming stripped 7 bases from V and 2 bases from J, with 14 bases between. The CDR3 consists of 14 residues. Germline values: CDR1 MNHEY, CDR2 SVGAGI. The CDR3 DNA reads TGTGCCAGCACCAAACAGTGGGGAAACTATGGCTACACCTTC. Amino acid sequence: CASTKQWGNYGYTF.

V and J are TRBV27 and TRBJ2-1, with TRBD2 identical over 7 bases. The V segment lost 5 bases and the J segment 2 bases; nucleotides outside the gene matches: 6. Germline V CDR1 and CDR2: MNHEY, SMNVEV (reference sequence). This CDR3 region has 15 residues. The CDR3 coding sequence is TGTGCCAGCAGTATGGGGGGGGGTCCCTACAATGAGCAGTTCTTC. Translated, it gives CASSMGGGPYNEQFF.

The gene calls are TRBV30 and TRBJ1-1; D may be TRBD1 (5 bases). Trimming removed 1 base at V and 2 bases at J, with 8 bases between. The CDR3 contains 13 residues. The germline V gene encodes CDR1 GTSNPN and CDR2 SVGIG (reference sequence). The CDR3 bases are TGTGCCTGGAGTGCGACAGCAAACACTGAAGCTTTCTTT. Protein product: CAWSATANTEAFF.

The V and J genes are TRBV29-1 and TRBJ2-5; 12 nucleotides match TRBD1. This CDR3 spans 15 amino acids. V dropped 4 bases and J dropped 2; count of bases not matched to a gene: 5. CDR1 and CDR2 from the germline V gene are SQVTM and ANQGSEA. The CDR3 DNA reads as TGCAGCGTTGGGGGACAGGGGGCAGGGCAAGAGACCCAGTACTTC. Protein sequence: CSVGGQGAGQETQYF.

CDR3 residues: CASSERAKAYGYTF. The DNA for the CDR3 is TGTGCCAGCAGTGAACGGGCCAAGGCTTATGGCTACACCTTC. The rearrangement uses TRBV6-1 and TRBJ1-2, with D unresolved. There are 14 residues in the CDR3. Deletions cut 2 bases from V and 5 bases from J, with 12 bases between. Germline CDR1 and CDR2: MNHNS and SASEGT.

This clone was counted a few times. J is TRBJ2-3 and V is TRBV7-2, with D possibly being TRBD2 (5 bases). The germline gives CDR1 SGHTA, CDR2 FQGNSA. The CDR3 is 15 residues long. V shed 1 base and J shed 0 bases, with 8 bases lying between them. In DNA form, the CDR3 reads TGTGCCAGCAGCTTAGTCGGGATTAGCACAGATACGCAGTATTTT. This gives the protein CASSLVGISTDTQYF.

The rearrangement joins TRBV5-1 to TRBJ1-6; TRBD1 matches at 10 bases. V shed 1 base, J shed 11 bases, and the junction held 9 bases outside the gene matches. CDR3 length equals 16 residues. CDR1 and CDR2 (germline): SGHRS, YFSETQ. The CDR3 sequence is CASSLFSGTGVAPLHF. DNA of the CDR3: TGCGCCAGCAGCTTGTTTTCTGGGACAGGGGTAGCACCCCTCCACTTT.

The chain has TRBV2 and TRBJ2-7; D remains ambiguous. V was shortened by 6 bases and J by 3 bases, with 3 bases between the two germline ends. This CDR3 region has 10 residues. CDR1 and CDR2 (germline): SNHLY, FYNNEI. CDR3 coding DNA: TGTGCCAGCAGCGTCTACGAGCAGTACTTC. It specifies CASSVYEQYF. Using reference TRBV2 and TRBJ2-7 for the parts outside the CDR3, the full variable domain is EPEVTQTPSHQVTQMGQEVILRCVPISNHLYFYWYRQILGQKVEFLVSFYNNEISEKSEIFDDQFSVERPDGSNFTLKIRSTKLEDSAMYFCASSVYEQYFGPGTRLTVT.

Only one count was recorded for this clone. This rearrangement joins TRBV2 to TRBJ2-7, with a possible D match to TRBD2 (6 bases). The ends were cut back, 10 bases at V and 2 bases at J, with 15 bases in the middle. This CDR3 is built from 13 residues. CDR1 is SNHLY, CDR2 FYNNEI, per germline. CDR3 protein: CATEGTYPYEQYF. CDR3 coding DNA: TGTGCCACCGAGGGGACTTATCCCTACGAGCAGTACTTC.

This clone was observed a single time. The V and J genes are TRBV4-1 and TRBJ1-5; 7 nucleotides align to TRBD1. The CDR3 totals 16 residues. The V segment lost 0 bases and the J segment 7 bases; nucleotides outside the gene matches: 9. Germline assignment: CDR1 MGHRA and CDR2 YSYEKL. In DNA form, the CDR3 reads TGCGCCAGCAGCCAAGACACGTACAGGGGACAGCAGCCCCAGCATTTT. Its protein is CASSQDTYRGQQPQHF.

The CDR3 coding sequence is TGTGCCAGCAGTTACAGGAATACGAACACTGAAGCTTTCTTT. It codes for CASSYRNTNTEAFF. V gene TRBV6-6 combines with J gene TRBJ1-1; the D is unclear. The V gene lost 2 bases and the J gene lost 1 base, with 8 bases spanning the gap. CDR3 length equals 14 residues. CDR1 and CDR2 from the germline V gene are MNHNY and SVGAGI (reference sequence).

This chain connects TRBV6-2 or TRBV6-3 to TRBJ1-2; D not resolved. There are 12 residues in the CDR3. V shed 2 bases and J shed 9 bases, with 10 bases lying between them. CDR1 is MNHEY and CDR2 is SVGEGT in the germline V gene. CDR3 protein: CASSYRGYRYTF. The CDR3 nucleotides are TGTGCCAGCAGTTACCGAGGGTATCGCTACACCTTC.

The genes are TRBV19 and TRBJ2-7, with D unclear. Germline CDR1 is LNHDA and CDR2 is SQIVND (reference sequence). Trimming shortened V by 9 bases and J by 4 bases, and 13 bases separated the two germline ends. The CDR3 covers 12 residues. CDR3 bases: TGTGCCAGCAGGATATATGCGTACGAGCAGTACTTC. Its translation is CASRIYAYEQYF.

The J gene is TRBJ1-1, the V gene TRBV3-1 (or the pseudogene TRBV3-2), with 7 nucleotides matching TRBD1. Trimming cost V 4 bases and J 0 bases; bases outside gene matches: 5. Germline V gene lookup returns CDR1 LGHDT and CDR2 YNNKEL (reference sequence). CDR3 length equals 15 residues. CDR3: CASSPRQGLNTEAFF. As DNA, the CDR3 is TGTGCCAGCAGCCCCCGACAGGGACTGAACACTGAAGCTTTCTTT.